A selection of T cell receptor beta chains follows, all from one sample in a study of control samples from healthy donors and cancer patients. Assay used: immunoSEQ multiplex PCR; TCRdb lists only in-frame clones, some missing. The table includes 90,000 or so clones, about 88% detected once. Material for sequencing was blood. Receptors were obtained from a woman aged 70 to 79 in good health. CDR3s include the opening cysteine and the closing phenylalanine or tryptophan. The order of the fields is CDR3 DNA, CDR3 protein, V gene, D gene, clone size, J gene. D genes are given only for firm matches. For some rows the clone size is stated as once, few or many, or as a class when expanded; others skip it.

DNA: TGTGCCAGCAGCGTAGACGCAGGGAGGCGCTCTGGGGCCAACGTCCTGACTTTC
CDR3: CASSVDAGRRSGANVLTF
V: TRBV9
D: -
size: few
J: TRBJ2-6

DNA: TGTGCCAGCAGCTTACAGGGGTCCCTTGGATATGGCTACACCTTC
CDR3: CASSLQGSLGYGYTF
V: TRBV5-6
D: TRBD1
size: -
J: TRBJ1-2

DNA: TGCGCCAGCAGCCAAGATCGGGATCAGCCCCAGCATTTT
CDR3: CASSQDRDQPQHF
V: TRBV4-3
D: -
size: -
J: TRBJ1-5

DNA: TGTGCCTGGAGTGTCCTAGCGGGGACCGGGGAGCTGTTTTTT
CDR3: CAWSVLAGTGELFF
V: TRBV30
D: TRBD2
size: -
J: TRBJ2-2

DNA: TGTGCTAGTTCGAGTGGCGTGAACACTGAAGCTTTCTTT
CDR3: CASSSGVNTEAFF
V: TRBV12-5
D: -
size: few
J: TRBJ1-1

DNA: TGCGCCAGCAGCCTTGTTCGCGGGACTAACACCGGGGAGCTGTTTTTT
CDR3: CASSLVRGTNTGELFF
V: TRBV5-1
D: -
size: -
J: TRBJ2-2

DNA: TGTGCCAGCAGCGTAGATGAAACTAGCACAGATACGCAGTATTTT
CDR3: CASSVDETSTDTQYF
V: TRBV9
D: -
size: -
J: TRBJ2-3

DNA: TGTGCCACCAGCAGATTCCTACAGGGGTTAGACACTGAAGCTTTCTTT
CDR3: CATSRFLQGLDTEAFF
V: TRBV15
D: TRBD1
size: -
J: TRBJ1-1

DNA: TGTGCCAGCTGCAGAGGGGGGGGCTGTTTGAATGAGCAGTTCTTC
CDR3: CASCRGGGCLNEQFF
V: TRBV6-5
D: -
size: -
J: TRBJ2-1

DNA: TGCAGCGTTGAAGGGGAAGGGGACTATGGCTACACCTTC
CDR3: CSVEGEGDYGYTF
V: TRBV29-1
D: -
size: -
J: TRBJ1-2

DNA: TGTGCCAGCAGTTTAGATGTTACCTATGGCTACACCTTC
CDR3: CASSLDVTYGYTF
V: TRBV28
D: -
size: -
J: TRBJ1-2

DNA: TGTGCCAGCAGCTTAACCCGGGACAGGGAGAGCTATGGCTACACCTTC
CDR3: CASSLTRDRESYGYTF
V: TRBV5-6
D: TRBD1
size: -
J: TRBJ1-2

DNA: TGTGCCAGCAGTTTACTGTCTAACTACGAGCAGTACTTC
CDR3: CASSLLSNYEQYF
V: TRBV28
D: -
size: once
J: TRBJ2-7

DNA: TGTGCCACCAGCAGAGATGGGGTACCACCGGGACAGCGAGGAGAGACCCAGTACTTC
CDR3: CATSRDGVPPGQRGETQYF
V: TRBV15
D: TRBD1
size: -
J: TRBJ2-5

DNA: TGTGCCAGCAGTGCTGACGGGACTAGCGGGACCGAGCAGTACTTC
CDR3: CASSADGTSGTEQYF
V: TRBV27
D: TRBD2
size: few
J: TRBJ2-7

DNA: TGTGCCAGCACCATGGATGCCCCTGGCAATCAGCCCCAGCATTTT
CDR3: CASTMDAPGNQPQHF
V: TRBV6-6
D: -
size: large
J: TRBJ1-5

DNA: TGTGCCAGCAGCCCTGCGAACAGGGTGTGGGATTCACCCCTCCACTTT
CDR3: CASSPANRVWDSPLHF
V: TRBV7-9
D: -
size: -
J: TRBJ1-6

DNA: TGTGCCAGCACTTGGACAGGCTCTTCGAACACTGAAGCTTTCTTT
CDR3: CASTWTGSSNTEAFF
V: TRBV6-5
D: TRBD1
size: -
J: TRBJ1-1

DNA: TGTGCCAGCAGCCAAGATATTGCGGGAGTTGGTGAGCAGTACTTC
CDR3: CASSQDIAGVGEQYF
V: TRBV4-2
D: TRBD2
size: -
J: TRBJ2-7

DNA: TGTGCCAGCAGTTGGGCTAAAATGGGGGATAATGAGCAGTTCTTC
CDR3: CASSWAKMGDNEQFF
V: TRBV2
D: -
size: -
J: TRBJ2-1

DNA: TGTGCCAGCAGCTTGGCCGGGGAAACCGCCTACACCTTC
CDR3: CASSLAGETAYTF
V: TRBV5-4
D: -
size: -
J: TRBJ1-2

DNA: TGTGCCAGCAGTTTTGCAGGGGGCTCTGGGGCCAACGTCCTGACTTTC
CDR3: CASSFAGGSGANVLTF
V: TRBV6-2/TRBV6-3
D: TRBD1
size: -
J: TRBJ2-6

DNA: TGTGCCAGCAGCGCGGACAGGTCGAACACTGAAGCTTTCTTT
CDR3: CASSADRSNTEAFF
V: TRBV7-3
D: TRBD1
size: -
J: TRBJ1-1

DNA: TGTGCCAGCAGCTTATCTGGGCTCACTGAAGCTTTCTTT
CDR3: CASSLSGLTEAFF
V: TRBV11-2
D: -
size: -
J: TRBJ1-1

DNA: TGTGCCAGCAGCTTCCGGACCTCGAGGGCTTTCTTT
CDR3: CASSFRTSRAFF
V: TRBV5-4
D: -
size: -
J: TRBJ1-1

DNA: TGTGCCAGCAGTAGCCGGGGAGTAGTAGAGTCGCCCCTCCACTTT
CDR3: CASSSRGVVESPLHF
V: TRBV9
D: -
size: -
J: TRBJ1-6

DNA: TGCAGCGTTGATGGGCTAGCGCGACTAACAGATACGCAGTATTTT
CDR3: CSVDGLARLTDTQYF
V: TRBV29-1
D: -
size: -
J: TRBJ2-3

DNA: TGTGCCAGCAGCGAAGAGGGAGACCTCACAGATACGCAGTATTTT
CDR3: CASSEEGDLTDTQYF
V: TRBV9
D: -
size: -
J: TRBJ2-3

DNA: TGCGCCAGCAGTCCCAGCGGGGGTAGTACAGATACGCAGTATTTT
CDR3: CASSPSGGSTDTQYF
V: TRBV5-1
D: TRBD2
size: once
J: TRBJ2-3